The 25 T cell receptor beta chains listed next were all sequenced from one sample in a study of cytomegalovirus exposure and HLA in healthy donors. 13 Jbeta primers and 60 Vbeta primers were used for the PCR. The method was immunoSEQ multiplex PCR; TCRdb's version includes in-frame clones alone and lacks a portion of them. Here the sample table reports roughly 120,000 clones. Input material: PBMCs. Receptors were obtained from a man between 35 and 55 years old in good health and CMV-seropositive.

The chain has TRBV2 and TRBJ1-3; D gene ambiguous. Per germline, CDR1 SNHLY and CDR2 FYNNEI. Between the trimmed V and J ends, which lost 5 bases and 4 bases, there was a span of 18 bases. This CDR3 has 16 residues. The CDR3 DNA follows: TGTGCCAGCAGTCTGAGTCCAGGAATCATCGGAAACACCATATATTTT. Translated: CASSLSPGIIGNTIYF.

The genes are TRBV5-6 and TRBJ2-2; tentative D call: TRBD1 (5 bases). V was pared by 1 base and J by 5 bases, with 12 bases between. The CDR3 totals 15 residues. Germline CDR1 SGHDT, CDR2 YYEEEE. The CDR3 here is CASSLFGQQTGELFF. DNA of the CDR3: TGTGCCAGCAGCTTGTTCGGACAACAAACCGGGGAGCTGTTTTTT.

This CDR3 is CASSKRGRDEKLFF. CDR3 coding DNA: TGTGCCAGCAGTAAGAGGGGGCGGGATGAAAAACTGTTTTTT. The chain has TRBV27 and TRBJ1-4; 7 bases line up with TRBD1. This CDR3 spans 14 amino acids. Per germline, CDR1 MNHEY and CDR2 SMNVEV (reference sequence). V lost 5 bases to trimming and J lost 6 bases; unmatched junction nucleotides: 6. Full variable domain (outside the CDR3, taken from reference TRBV27 and TRBJ1-4): EAQVTQNPRYLITVTGKKLTVTCSQNMNHEYMSWYRQDPGLGLRQIYYSMNVEVTDKGDVPEGYKVSRKEKRNFPLILESPSPNQTSLYFCASSKRGRDEKLFFGSGTQLSVL.

V usage is TRBV6-5 and J usage is TRBJ2-3; tentatively, D is TRBD1 (6 bases). Germline V gene sequence: CDR1 MNHEY, CDR2 SVGAGI. This CDR3 has 15 amino acids. The V end was cut by 5 bases, the J end by 4 bases, with 16 bases between. In DNA, the CDR3 is TGTGCCAGCAGTGCCTACAGGGATGATGCAGATACGCAGTATTTT. Residues: CASSAYRDDADTQYF.

Note on this clone: No conserved phenylalanine or tryptophan ends this CDR3, so it is likely a read error. The chain is built from TRBV14 and TRBJ2-7, with 9 bases matching TRBD2. This CDR3 region has 17 residues. After removal of 1 base from V and 3 bases from J, the junction contained 10 bases not matched to a gene. Germline assignment: CDR1 SGHDN and CDR2 FVKESK. The CDR3 coding sequence is TGTGCCAGCAGCCAAGGTATCCCGGGACTAGCAAACTACGAGCAGTACTCC. Protein product: CASSQGIPGLANYEQYS.

J is TRBJ2-5 and V is TRBV28, with 10 bases identical to TRBD2. V was clipped by 7 bases and J by 5 bases; unmatched bases: 1. Germline lookup yields CDR1 MDHEN and CDR2 SYDVKM. The CDR3 contains 12 residues. The CDR3 spells CASKAGGETQYF. The CDR3 DNA sequence: TGTGCCAGCAAAGCGGGAGGGGAGACCCAGTACTTC.

A word on this clone: The sample contains more than one DNA sequence encoding this CDR3. The chain uses TRBV29-1 and TRBJ2-2; tentative D call: TRBD1 (6 bases). The germline V and J ends were trimmed by 7 bases and 3 bases, with 9 bases remaining between them. The germline V gene encodes CDR1 SQVTM and CDR2 ANQGSEA. The CDR3 totals 12 residues. CDR3 sequence: CSAPGDTGELFF. The CDR3 region has the DNA TGCAGCGCACCAGGGGACACCGGGGAGCTGTTTTTT.

V usage is TRBV27 and J usage is TRBJ2-5; 9 bases line up with TRBD2. The V segment lost 2 bases and the J segment 4 bases; nucleotides outside the gene matches: 8. Germline loops: CDR1 MNHEY, CDR2 SMNVEV (reference sequence). This CDR3 has 16 amino acids. The CDR3 nucleotides read TGTGCCAGCAGTTTAGGGCGGGCGGGAGGGGGAGAGACCCAGTACTTC. Translating gives CASSLGRAGGGETQYF.

The rearrangement uses TRBV9 and TRBJ2-3; 9 bases fit TRBD1. V lost 0 bases and J lost 5; bases outside the gene matches: 7. Germline V gene sequence: CDR1 SGDLS, CDR2 YYNGEE. The CDR3 loop spans 16 amino acids. In DNA form, the CDR3 reads TGTGCCAGCAGCGTAGAGGGGACAGGGTTCGGAGATACGCAGTATTTT. Translation gives CASSVEGTGFGDTQYF.

Written as DNA, the CDR3 is TGTGCCTGGAGTCGACTTGGAAACACCATATATTTT. Amino acid sequence: CAWSRLGNTIYF. The chain carries TRBV30 and TRBJ1-3; the D is unclear. V gave up 2 bases and J gave up 3 bases, with 5 bases separating them. The length of the CDR3 is 12 residues. Germline values: CDR1 GTSNPN, CDR2 SVGIG (reference sequence).

V usage is TRBV10-1 and J usage is TRBJ2-3; 11 positions match TRBD1. V trimming: 5 bases; J trimming: 5 bases; junction bases outside the gene matches: 6. Looked up from germline, CDR1 is WNHNN and CDR2 is SYGVQD (reference sequence). This CDR3 region has 15 residues. The CDR3 spells CASSLGTGGIDTQYF. In DNA form, the CDR3 reads TGCGCCAGCAGTCTCGGGACAGGGGGGATAGATACGCAGTATTTT.

The J gene is TRBJ1-1, the V gene TRBV2; no firm D call. The CDR3 length is 13 residues. CDR1 is SNHLY, CDR2 FYNNEI, per germline. V dropped 8 bases and J dropped 9 bases, with 19 bases sitting between them. The CDR3 loop reads CASLESVSGKAFF. CDR3 sequence (DNA): TGTGCCAGCTTAGAGTCGGTGTCCGGGAAAGCTTTCTTT.

The chain has TRBV7-9 and TRBJ1-4; tentative D call: TRBD1 (6 bases). Germline values: CDR1 SEHNR, CDR2 FQNEAQ (reference sequence). The length of the CDR3 is 15 residues. V shed 5 bases and J shed 8 bases, with 18 bases lying between them. The chain's CDR3 is CASSPFQGISEKLFF. The CDR3 DNA reads TGTGCCAGCAGCCCCTTCCAGGGGATTTCAGAAAAACTGTTTTTT.

The genes are TRBV27 and TRBJ2-3; D unresolved. The V gene lost 6 bases and the J gene lost 1 base, with 8 bases spanning the gap. The germline V gene encodes CDR1 MNHEY and CDR2 SMNVEV (reference sequence). CDR3 size: 13 residues. For the CDR3, the DNA is TGTGCCAGCAGCGATGTAGGCACAGATACGCAGTATTTT. Residues: CASSDVGTDTQYF.

The chain has TRBV6-1 and TRBJ2-7; 8 positions match TRBD1. V was pared by 1 base and J by 5 bases, with 10 bases of the junction left unmatched. Germline V CDR1 and CDR2: MNHNS, SASEGT. This CDR3 has 16 residues. In DNA, the CDR3 is TGTGCCAGCAGTGAAGTGTGGTCAGGGGGCGCGGACGAGCAGTACTTC. Protein product: CASSEVWSGGADEQYF.

The chain is built from TRBV27 and TRBJ2-7, with a weak D call TRBD1 (6 bases). This CDR3 has 16 amino acids. Germline V lookup: CDR1 MNHEY, CDR2 SMNVEV (reference sequence). The V and J ends lost 6 bases and 5 bases respectively, with 23 bases between them. Written as DNA, the CDR3 is TGTGCCAGCAGCCAAATACAGGGTCTTGGTAGGAACGAGCAGTACTTC. It codes for CASSQIQGLGRNEQYF.

This sequence joins TRBV2 and TRBJ2-7; D may be TRBD2 (6 bases). The CDR3 is made up of 14 amino acids. V was shortened by 3 bases and J by 0 bases, with 9 bases between the two germline ends. CDR1 is SNHLY and CDR2 is FYNNEI in the germline V gene. The CDR3 region is CASSEGSGSYEQYF. As DNA, the CDR3 is TGTGCCAGCAGTGAGGGTAGCGGCTCCTACGAGCAGTACTTC.

The CDR3 coding sequence is TGTGCCATCGGAGGAACGGGACTAGCGGGAGGAGCGAACACCGGGGAGCTGTTTTTT. Amino acid sequence: CAIGGTGLAGGANTGELFF. The V and J genes are TRBV10-3 and TRBJ2-2; TRBD2 aligns across 15 bases. The CDR3 sequence is 19 residues long. Per the germline V gene, CDR1 is ENHRY and CDR2 is SYGVKD. V lost 8 bases to trimming and J lost 0 bases; unmatched junction nucleotides: 10.

The rearrangement joins TRBV9 to TRBJ1-2, with 7 bases aligning to TRBD1. With 3 bases clipped from V and 10 bases from J, the junction kept 12 bases outside the gene matches. In germline, CDR1 is SGDLS, CDR2 YYNGEE. This CDR3 has 14 amino acids. CDR3 in DNA: TGTGCCAGCAGCGCCACGACAGGGTATGCCGACTACACCTTC. It codes for CASSATTGYADYTF.

The chain employs TRBV11-2 and TRBJ1-4, with TRBD1 matching over 7 bases. Germline loops: CDR1 SGHAT, CDR2 FQNNGV. V trimming: 6 bases; J trimming: 7 bases; junction bases outside the gene matches: 8. The CDR3 length is 14 residues. The CDR3 nucleotides read TGTGCCAGCAGAAGACAGGGTTTTAGTGAAAAACTGTTTTTT. Residues: CASRRQGFSEKLFF.

This chain connects TRBV19 to TRBJ2-1, with 11 bases lining up with TRBD1. CDR1 LNHDA and CDR2 SQIVND come from the germline V gene (reference sequence). Losses at the gene ends were 9 bases for V and 7 bases for J; bases not matched to a gene: 14. This CDR3 is built from 16 residues. CDR3 nucleotide sequence: TGTGCCAGCAAGTATAGAGGACAGGGGGCTTTAAATGAGCAGTTCTTC. It is translated as CASKYRGQGALNEQFF.

The CDR3: CASSLVRDGSYNEQFF. The CDR3 DNA follows: TGTGCCAGCAGCTTAGTTCGGGATGGCTCCTACAATGAGCAGTTCTTC. The chain joins TRBV7-9 to TRBJ2-1, with a weak D call TRBD2 (5 bases). This CDR3 has 16 residues. From germline, CDR1 is SEHNR and CDR2 FQNEAQ (reference sequence). Trimming took off 1 base at V and 0 bases at J, with 10 bases between the two ends.

The chain combines TRBV5-4 with TRBJ2-7; TRBD1 matches 10 bases. Germline lookup yields CDR1 SGHNT and CDR2 YYREEE (reference sequence). Unmatched junction bases numbered 2, after V lost 4 bases and J lost 4 bases. The CDR3 runs to 13 residues. CDR3 region: CASSRGQGYEQYF. In DNA, the CDR3 is TGTGCCAGCAGCAGGGGACAGGGGTACGAGCAGTACTTC.

The V and J genes are TRBV11-3 and TRBJ2-2, with TRBD1 matching 9 bases. The germline gives CDR1 SGHNT, CDR2 YENEEA. CDR3 size: 16 residues. Trimming at V came to 3 bases and at J to 6 bases, leaving 8 bases not matched to a gene. Here the CDR3 DNA reads TGTGCCAGCAGCTTTGGACAGGGGAAGAGTCCCGGGGAGCTGTTTTTT. This gives the protein CASSFGQGKSPGELFF.

The rearrangement uses TRBV28 and TRBJ2-7, with 8 bases matching TRBD1. In germline, CDR1 is MDHEN, CDR2 SYDVKM. The CDR3 extends over 13 amino acids. V lost 10 bases, J lost 0 bases, and 5 bases stayed unmatched. Written as DNA, the CDR3 is TGTGCCATTCGACAGGGGTCCTCCTACGAGCAGTACTTC. Translated, it gives CAIRQGSSYEQYF.